Listed below are T cell receptor beta chains from one sample, sequenced in a study of blood T cell repertoires in COVID-19. Generated by immunoSEQ multiplex PCR, the TCRdb table keeps only in-frame clones and is missing some. The repertoire holds roughly 430,000 clones, with roughly 86% as singletons. The sequencing sample was made of PBMCs or T cells enriched from blood (not recorded which). The receptors originated from a woman between 40 and 50 years old with acute COVID-19. CDR3s include the opening cysteine and the closing phenylalanine or tryptophan. D genes are given only for firm matches. Clone size is stated in some rows and not others, as once, few, many or a class when expanded.

D gene	V gene	J gene	clone size	CDR3 DNA	CDR3 protein
.	TRBV23-1	TRBJ1-4	.	TGCGCCAGCAGTCAATCGTTGACCCACGGGGCTAATGAAAAACTGTTTTTT	CASSQSLTHGANEKLFF
TRBD1	TRBV6-2/TRBV6-3	TRBJ1-5	once	TGTGCCAGCAGTGACAGGGTGAGCAATCAGCCCCAGCATTTT	CASSDRVSNQPQHF
.	TRBV5-1	TRBJ1-1	.	TGCGCCAGCAGCTTGGTCGGTGAGAACACTGAAGCTTTCTTT	CASSLVGENTEAFF
TRBD1	TRBV7-6	TRBJ2-2	.	TGTGCCAGCAGCTCGACAGGGCTTAACACCGGGGAGCTGTTTTTT	CASSSTGLNTGELFF
TRBD2	TRBV5-1	TRBJ2-1	.	TGCGCCAGCAGCTCCAAGACGACTAGCGGGGGTCATGAGCAGTTCTTC	CASSSKTTSGGHEQFF
.	TRBV6-4	TRBJ1-2	.	TGTGCCAGCAGGACAGAGCACTATGGCTACACCTTC	CASRTEHYGYTF
TRBD2	TRBV3-1/TRBV3-2	TRBJ2-2	once	TGTGCCAGCAGACTTACTAGCGGGGGCTCGGGGCGGGAGCTGTTTTTT	CASRLTSGGSGRELFF
.	TRBV7-2	TRBJ2-3	.	TGTGCCAGCAGCACCCAAAGGGGCTCAGATACGCAGTATTTT	CASSTQRGSDTQYF
.	TRBV4-1	TRBJ2-4	.	TGCGCCAGCAGCCCCAACATAGCCAAAAACATTCAGTACTTC	CASSPNIAKNIQYF
TRBD1	TRBV18	TRBJ2-7	few	TGTGCCAGCTCACCACCTTCGGGACAGGGTTACGAGCAGTACTTC	CASSPPSGQGYEQYF
.	TRBV2	TRBJ2-2	.	TGTGCCAGCACCTGGACAGATCTCGCCACCGGGGAGCTGTTTTTT	CASTWTDLATGELFF
TRBD1	TRBV7-9	TRBJ2-1	.	TGTGCCAGCAGCTTAGATGGGACAGGGGCCCACAATGAGCAGTTCTTC	CASSLDGTGAHNEQFF
TRBD1	TRBV7-9	TRBJ1-2	once	TGTGCCAGCAGCAGGGACAGGGACAACTATGGCTACACCTTC	CASSRDRDNYGYTF
.	TRBV30	TRBJ1-6	few	TGTGCCTGGAGTCTCGGGCAGGGGAATAATTCACCCCTCCACTTT	CAWSLGQGNNSPLHF
TRBD1	TRBV30	TRBJ1-3	once	TGTGCCTGGACTAAGGACAGGGGGGCTGGAAACACCATATATTTT	CAWTKDRGAGNTIYF
.	TRBV7-8	TRBJ1-2	.	TGTGCCAGCAGCCCTGACAGTAACTATGGCTACACCTTC	CASSPDSNYGYTF
TRBD1	TRBV7-6	TRBJ1-5	.	TGTGCCAGCAGCCCATACCCCTCGACAGGGCTAGTGCCCCAGCATTTT	CASSPYPSTGLVPQHF
TRBD1	TRBV7-9	TRBJ1-5	.	TGTGCCAGCAGCTCGGACAGGCCGAATCAGCCCCAGCATTTT	CASSSDRPNQPQHF
.	TRBV2	TRBJ1-2	.	TGTGCCAGCAGGAGTACCGCCTATGGCTACACCTTC	CASRSTAYGYTF
.	TRBV6-1	TRBJ1-1	.	TGTGCCAGCAGTGAAGTGAGTAAGGGGAAGAACACTGAAGCTTTCTTT	CASSEVSKGKNTEAFF
TRBD2	TRBV14	TRBJ2-3	.	TGTGCCAGCAGCCAAGGCCTAGCGGGGGGGCAAGATACGCAGTATTTT	CASSQGLAGGQDTQYF
TRBD1	TRBV5-1	TRBJ2-5	once	TGCGCCACCGCCGGGGCAGGGGGCGAGACCCAGTACTTC	CATAGAGGETQYF
.	TRBV4-2	TRBJ1-2	.	TGTGCCAGCAGCCAAGTGAGCCAGGGGCATAACTATGGCTACACCTTC	CASSQVSQGHNYGYTF
.	TRBV6-6	TRBJ1-3	.	TGTGCCAGCAGCCCCAGGGCTTCCTCTGGAAACACCATATATTTT	CASSPRASSGNTIYF
.	TRBV28	TRBJ1-2	.	TGTGCCAGCAGGGGAGTTTGGGGCTACACCTTC	CASRGVWGYTF
TRBD1	TRBV5-8	TRBJ1-4	.	TGTGCCAGCAGTCCGGGACAGGTACATGAAAAACTGTTTTTT	CASSPGQVHEKLFF
TRBD2	TRBV13	TRBJ2-7	.	TGTGCCAGCAGCAAACCGGGACTAGCGGGGGAAACAAACTACGAGCAGTACTTC	CASSKPGLAGETNYEQYF
TRBD2	TRBV3-1/TRBV3-2	TRBJ2-5	.	TGTGCCAGCAGCCTGGGTCTAGCGGGGATGCAAGAGACCCAGTACTTC	CASSLGLAGMQETQYF
.	TRBV19	TRBJ1-5	.	TGTGCCAGTCGAGGGGGGGATCAGCCCCAGCATTTT	CASRGGDQPQHF
TRBD1	TRBV4-2	TRBJ1-1	.	TGTGCCAGCAGCCAACAAGACAGGGGGAACACTGAAGCTTTCTTT	CASSQQDRGNTEAFF
.	TRBV7-9	TRBJ2-6	.	TGTGCCAGCAGCTTATCAGGGATTTCTTCTGGGGCCAACGTCCTGACTTTC	CASSLSGISSGANVLTF
.	TRBV4-2	TRBJ1-1	.	TGTGCCAGCAGCCCCGGTTTGGACACTGAAGCTTTCTTT	CASSPGLDTEAFF
.	TRBV24-1	TRBJ1-2	.	TGTGCCACCAGTGGCCAGGGTCCAGGCTACACCTTC	CATSGQGPGYTF
.	TRBV5-5	TRBJ1-4	.	TGTGCCAGCAGCTGGGACTCCTCAGCAACTAATGAAAAACTGTTTTTT	CASSWDSSATNEKLFF
.	TRBV5-5	TRBJ2-7	.	TGTGCCAGCAGCGGGCGGGCTTCCTACGAGCAGTACTTC	CASSGRASYEQYF
.	TRBV19	TRBJ1-2	.	TGTGCCAGTAGTATCTGGGCGGGGGCCCAAAACTATGGCTACACCTTC	CASSIWAGAQNYGYTF
TRBD2	TRBV29-1	TRBJ2-1	once	TGCAGCGTTGGGGCTAGCGGGGGGGGTTACAATGAGCAGTTCTTC	CSVGASGGGYNEQFF
.	TRBV6-5	TRBJ1-3	once	TGTGCCAGCACCGTAGGGGGTCCCTCTGGAAACACCATATATTTT	CASTVGGPSGNTIYF
TRBD1	TRBV19	TRBJ2-1	.	TGTGCCAGTAGTATTACAGGGGGGAGAAGTGAGCAGTTCTTC	CASSITGGRSEQFF
.	TRBV18	TRBJ2-7	.	TGTGCCAGCTCAGGCCAGGGGAACGAGCAGTACTTC	CASSGQGNEQYF
.	TRBV5-6	TRBJ2-7	.	TGTGCCAGCAGCCCCCAGGGGCTCTACGAGCAGTACTTC	CASSPQGLYEQYF
TRBD1	TRBV9	TRBJ1-5	.	TGTGCCAGCAGCGCCCAGGGGGCAGGTCAGCCCCAGCATTTT	CASSAQGAGQPQHF
.	TRBV6-5	TRBJ2-2	once	TGTGCCAGCAGTCCCTATGAGGAGCTGTTTTTT	CASSPYEELFF
TRBD2	TRBV27	TRBJ2-5	.	TGTGCCTCCGCCTTTAGCGGGGGCTCATTGAAGACCCAGTACTTC	CASAFSGGSLKTQYF
TRBD1	TRBV5-4	TRBJ1-1	.	TGTGCCAGCAGCTATGAAAGGACAGGGGAAGCTTTCTTT	CASSYERTGEAFF
.	TRBV12-2	TRBJ1-4	.	TGTGCAAGTCCCCGCGGGACAGGGGGCTCAACTAATGAAAAACTGTTTTTT	CASPRGTGGSTNEKLFF